This record covers a single T cell receptor (beta chain). J gave up 6 bases and V 6 bases, and 8 bases lay outside the gene matches. The CDR3 is 15 residues long. Germline V gene data show CDR1 as ENHRY and CDR2 as SYGVKD. This table comes from immunoSEQ multiplex PCR, and its TCRdb copy is limited to in-frame clones, with some not included. The data contain tens of thousands of clones, about 91% of them singletons. The record originates from a study of T cells after somatic rescue of genetic block. Sequenced: peripheral blood mononuclear cells (PBMCs). This chain uses TRBV10-3 with TRBJ2-1, with 10 bases identical to TRBD2. The origin of this receptor is a man aged 35-49 years. The CDR3 sequence: CAIRAEQREGNEQFF. In DNA form, the CDR3 reads TGTGCCATCAGGGCCGAACAGCGGGAGGGCAATGAGCAGTTCTTC.